Below, 23 T cell receptor beta chains from the same sample are listed, as sequenced in a study of CXCR3-negative and CXCR3-positive naive CD8 T cells. In preparing the TRB cDNA libraries, 5' RACE with UMI labels was used. TCRdb reprocessed the 5' RACE reads, keeping one entry per CDR3 protein, no DNA. In all, the sample yields about 23,000 distinct CDR3 sequences. The sample consisted of memory CD8+ T cells from blood. The receptors here all came from a human donor in good health. Some clones in this sample may be carry-over from other donors' samples.

The chain employs TRBV7-6 and TRBJ2-1; TCRdb's D call of TRBD1 is untestable without DNA. CDR3 length: 16 amino acids. Per the germline V gene, CDR1 is SGHVS and CDR2 is FNYEAQ. CDR3 loop: CASSLVLQGAYNEQFF.

The gene calls are TRBV7-2 and TRBJ2-1. This CDR3 contains 17 residues. In germline, CDR1 is SGHTA, CDR2 FQGNSA. The CDR3 protein is CASSLLLAGSSYNEQFF.

The genes are TRBV29-1 and TRBJ1-2; lacking DNA, the TRBD1 call made by TCRdb goes unchecked. This CDR3 contains 18 residues. Germline CDR1 and CDR2: SQVTM and ANQGSEA. The chain's CDR3 is CSVGPLPRRQGMSYGYTF.

V usage is TRBV20-1 and J usage is TRBJ1-1. CDR1 is DFQATT, CDR2 SNEGSKA, per germline (reference sequence). This CDR3 spans 13 amino acids. CDR3 protein: CSATLGRHTEAFF.

The V call is TRBV4-1, the J call TRBJ1-2. Germline V gene sequence: CDR1 MGHRA, CDR2 YSYEKL. CDR3 length: 14 amino acids. The CDR3 region is CASTPGRGSYGYTF.

The chain combines TRBV2 with TRBJ2-7. Germline values: CDR1 SNHLY, CDR2 FYNNEI. This CDR3 spans 12 amino acids. CDR3 in amino acids: CATGQGPYEQYF. Full variable domain (remainder filled in from reference TRBV2 and TRBJ2-7): EPEVTQTPSHQVTQMGQEVILRCVPISNHLYFYWYRQILGQKVEFLVSFYNNEISEKSEIFDDQFSVERPDGSNFTLKIRSTKLEDSAMYFCATGQGPYEQYFGPGTRLTVT.

J is TRBJ2-5 and V is TRBV7-3; TCRdb selects TRBD1, and the lack of DNA leaves this call unchecked. Germline values: CDR1 SGHTA, CDR2 FQGTGA. The CDR3 totals 14 residues. The CDR3 region is CASSRGGRGETQYF.

This sequence joins TRBV5-1 and TRBJ2-2; no DNA is available, so the TRBD2 call from TCRdb remains unchecked. The CDR3 extends over 17 amino acids. CDR1 SGHRS and CDR2 YFSETQ come from the germline V gene. CDR3 sequence: CASSRGLAGVPTGELFF.

The chain uses TRBV5-1 and TRBJ2-1. The CDR3 extends over 13 amino acids. Germline assignment: CDR1 SGHRS and CDR2 YFSETQ. This CDR3 reads CASSPVFNNEQFF.

The CDR3 is CASRPTSSNTQYF. The V and J genes are TRBV5-1 and TRBJ2-3. The CDR3 totals 13 residues. The germline gives CDR1 SGHRS, CDR2 YFSETQ.

The rearrangement uses TRBV6-2 or TRBV6-3 and TRBJ2-3; TCRdb designates TRBD2, a call that cannot be tested without DNA. Germline V gene sequence: CDR1 MNHEY, CDR2 SVGEGT. The CDR3 loop spans 18 amino acids. The CDR3 region is CASTTTSGAEWGTDTQYF.

The rearrangement uses TRBV20-1 and TRBJ2-1; TCRdb names TRBD1, which stays unverified in the absence of DNA. This CDR3 has 13 amino acids. The germline V gene has CDR1 DFQATT and CDR2 SNEGSKA (reference sequence). The CDR3 sequence is CSAERGLNNEQFF.

This sequence joins TRBV28 and TRBJ2-1; without DNA, the TCRdb call of TRBD2 cannot be checked. Germline V gene lookup returns CDR1 MDHEN and CDR2 SYDVKM. The CDR3 consists of 16 residues. The chain's CDR3 is CASSSALGQAVDEQFF.

The gene calls are TRBV6-2 or TRBV6-3 and TRBJ2-7; the D call from TCRdb, TRBD1, cannot be confirmed without DNA. From germline, CDR1 is MNHEY and CDR2 SVGEGT. The CDR3 is 20 residues long. The chain's CDR3 is CASNYPSFGAAYLDPYEQYF.

The chain employs TRBV7-9 and TRBJ2-3; the TCRdb call, TRBD2, lacks DNA for checking. The CDR3 loop spans 15 amino acids. CDR1 is SEHNR and CDR2 is FQNEAQ in the germline V gene (reference sequence). The CDR3 spells CASSLASGGTDTQYF.

This rearrangement joins TRBV29-1 to TRBJ1-2; lacking DNA, the TRBD1 call made by TCRdb goes unchecked. The CDR3 consists of 15 residues. The germline gives CDR1 SQVTM, CDR2 ANQGSEA. The CDR3 region is CSVRDRALPHYGYTF.

The genes are TRBV7-8 and TRBJ2-1; with no DNA, the TCRdb D assignment of TRBD2 cannot be verified. Germline V lookup: CDR1 SGHVS, CDR2 FQNEAQ. This CDR3 region has 15 residues. CDR3 residues: CASRSRARSDNEQFF.

By frequency, this clonotype is medium-sized. The chain has TRBV6-2 or TRBV6-3 and TRBJ2-1; TCRdb's D call, TRBD1, is unchecked because there is no DNA. Per germline, CDR1 MNHEY and CDR2 SVGEGT. CDR3 length: 15 amino acids. This CDR3 reads CATREQGSLYNEQFF.

The V and J genes are TRBV4-1 and TRBJ2-1; without DNA, the TCRdb call of TRBD1 cannot be checked. Germline V gene lookup returns CDR1 MGHRA and CDR2 YSYEKL. The CDR3 extends over 15 amino acids. CDR3 sequence: CASSQFVQGGNEQFF.

The chain employs TRBV6-2 or TRBV6-3 and TRBJ2-6; TCRdb reports TRBD2, a call that lacks DNA to check it against. The CDR3 extends over 16 amino acids. Looked up from germline, CDR1 is MNHEY and CDR2 is SVGEGT. CDR3 in amino acids: CASHSGGPSGANVLTF.

This chain joins TRBV10-3 and TRBJ1-1. The CDR3 is 13 residues long. The germline V gene encodes CDR1 ENHRY and CDR2 SYGVKD. Here the CDR3 reads CAISDKENTQAFF.

CDR3 loop: CASSPGVPRMNEQFF. The chain recombines TRBV5-5 with TRBJ2-1; TCRdb's assignment of TRBD1 cannot be checked, as there is no DNA. The CDR3 length is 15 residues. Germline V gene lookup returns CDR1 SGHKS and CDR2 YYEKEE (reference sequence).

This clonotype is deemed medium-sized by its frequency. The chain couples TRBV4-2 to TRBJ2-1. Germline V CDR1 and CDR2: LGHNA, YNFKEQ. This CDR3 region has 15 residues. The CDR3 sequence: CASSQEGGAYNEQFF.